This record concerns one T cell receptor (beta chain) sequence. Each participant's cohort was designated according to participant-reported clinical history. The data stem from a study of blood T cell repertoires in COVID-19. On the study more broadly: The United States, Italy and Spain were the sources of the acute and convalescent COVID-19 samples. PBMCs, B-cell-depleted T cells, or T cells were the source of the cDNA or gDNA that made up the material.

The junction had 15 bases not matched to a gene; V was cut back by 1 base and J by 4 bases. CDR1 and CDR2 from the germline V gene are MGHRA and YSYEKL. This CDR3 is built from 19 residues. Original data processing: Quantification of nucleated cells was approximated via reference gene primer amplification. Profiling relied on immunoSEQ multiplex PCR, and the TCRdb table lists in-frame clones only, not all of them. The DNA was the basis for D and trimming; V, J and clone size are from that table. In the table there are hundreds of thousands of clones, around 90% of which are singletons. Sequenced input: PBMCs or T cells enriched from blood (not recorded which). The rearrangement links TRBV4-1 to TRBJ2-1; the match to TRBD1 covers 8 bases. The TCR sequence derives from a woman between 18 and 29 years old with acute COVID-19. The CDR3 nucleotides are TGCGCCAGCAGCCAAGGACCCCTCGCCGGACAGGGCGGATACAATGAGCAGTTCTTC. As protein: CASSQGPLAGQGGYNEQFF.